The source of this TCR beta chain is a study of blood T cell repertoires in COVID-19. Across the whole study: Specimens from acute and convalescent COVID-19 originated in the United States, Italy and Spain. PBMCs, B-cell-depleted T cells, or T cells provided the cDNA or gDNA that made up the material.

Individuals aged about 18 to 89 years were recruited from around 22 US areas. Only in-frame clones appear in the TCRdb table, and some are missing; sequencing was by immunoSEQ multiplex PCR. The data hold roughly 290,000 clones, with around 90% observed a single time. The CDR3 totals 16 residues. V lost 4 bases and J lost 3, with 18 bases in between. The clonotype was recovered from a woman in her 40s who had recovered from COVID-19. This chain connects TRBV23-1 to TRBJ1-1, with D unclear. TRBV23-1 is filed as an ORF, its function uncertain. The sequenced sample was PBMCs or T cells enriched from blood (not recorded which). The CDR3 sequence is CASSRVGARRDTEAFF. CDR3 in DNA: TGCGCCAGCAGTCGAGTGGGAGCCCGGAGGGACACTGAAGCTTTCTTT.